These 15 T cell receptor beta chains originate from one sample sequenced in a study of blood T cells in healthy people across ages. Combining a sample-barcoded 5' primer with a J-beta primer mix, a second PCR ran for roughly 7 to 12 cycles. Via MiXCR, TCRdb re-called the 5' RACE reads, giving one row per CDR3 protein. The sample yields 1.5 million to 2 million distinct CDR3 sequences, 28% seen once. The specimen was blood. These receptors were taken from a woman in her twenties or thirties in good health.

V is TRBV14 and J is TRBJ2-6; D is ambiguous. The CDR3 has 16 amino acids. Germline V gives CDR1 SGHDN, CDR2 FVKESK. Trimming took 2 bases from V and 1 from J, leaving 9 bases between them. This CDR3 reads CASSQKGRSGANVLTF. CDR3 coding DNA: TGTGCCAGCAGCCAAAAAGGCAGGTCTGGGGCCAACGTCCTGACTTTC.

This clonotype was counted a few times. V and J are TRBV20-1 and TRBJ2-7; D may be TRBD1 (6 bases). Trimming cost V 6 bases and J 3 bases, with 21 bases left between them. The CDR3 is 15 amino acids. CDR1 and CDR2 from the germline V gene are DFQATT and SNEGSKA (reference sequence). The DNA for the CDR3 is TGCAGTGCCGCTAAAGGCAGGGGAGTTAACTACGAGCAGTACTTC. Amino acid sequence: CSAAKGRGVNYEQYF.

This clonotype was seen more than once but under ten times. The V and J genes are TRBV7-2 and TRBJ2-1, with D hard to call. CDR1 SGHTA and CDR2 FQGNSA come from the germline V gene. Trimming removed 7 bases at V and 4 bases at J, with 14 bases between. The CDR3 totals 14 residues. CDR3 amino acids: CASNPTGPYNEQFF. CDR3 sequence (DNA): TGTGCCAGCAACCCGACGGGCCCTTACAATGAGCAGTTCTTC.

This clonotype came up many times. The V gene is TRBV19, the J gene TRBJ2-7, with D perhaps TRBD2 (6 bases). This CDR3 has 14 residues. CDR1 and CDR2 from the germline V gene are LNHDA and SQIVND (reference sequence). Trimming stripped 6 bases from V and 0 bases from J, with 12 bases between. The CDR3 loop is CASRPEGPSYEQYF. CDR3 sequence (DNA): TGTGCCAGTAGGCCGGAGGGCCCCTCCTACGAGCAGTACTTC.

This clonotype occurred once. This clone may be a read error of a much larger clone one base away. V and J are TRBV6-6 and TRBJ1-5; no definite D call. The CDR3 is 13 amino acids. The V end lost 7 bases, the J end lost 11 bases, and 18 bases lay between the germline ends. CDR1 and CDR2 (germline): MNHNY, SVGAGI (reference sequence). For the CDR3, the DNA is TGTGCCAGCATACACTCCCCGGGCCAGGCCCAGCATTTT. This sequence encodes CASIHSPGQAQHF.

This clonotype was seen more than once but under ten times. The CDR3 loop reads CASSTRTGVSETQYF. The CDR3 DNA sequence: TGTGCCAGCAGCACCCGGACAGGGGTCTCGGAGACCCAGTACTTC. The J gene is TRBJ2-5, the V gene TRBV7-8; 9 nucleotides line up with TRBD1. The CDR3 contains 15 residues. Germline V gives CDR1 SGHVS, CDR2 FQNEAQ. The ends lost 5 bases at V and 5 bases at J; junction bases unmatched: 9.

This chain joins TRBV6-5 and TRBJ2-7; 9 nucleotides line up with TRBD2. The J segment lost 0 bases and the V segment lost 10 bases, leaving 10 bases of the junction unmatched. Germline V gives CDR1 MNHEY, CDR2 SVGAGI. The length of the CDR3 is 15 residues. The CDR3 nucleotides are TGTGCCAACACTTCAGCGGGGGGCGGCTCCTACGAGCAGTACTTC. As protein: CANTSAGGGSYEQYF.

Comment on this clonotype: A read error may be the cause here, since a much bigger clone is one base away. The chain couples TRBV7-2 to TRBJ2-1, with D unclear. With the DNA end fitting TRBJ2-7 better, the J assignment may be wrong. The CDR3 is 16 amino acids. Germline V lookup: CDR1 SGHTA, CDR2 FQGNSA. Here the CDR3 DNA reads TGTGCCAGCAGCCCTGGACGCCGCAGCTCCTACAATGAGCAGTACTTC. Protein: CASSPGRRSSYNEQYF.

This chain joins TRBV18 and TRBJ1-5, with 9 bases matching TRBD1. Trimming removed 3 bases from V and 6 bases from J; junction bases left unmatched: 15. The CDR3 is 18 residues long. Germline CDR1 and CDR2: KGHSH and LQKENI. The CDR3 region has the DNA TGTGCCAGCTCACCGACCACGGGACAGGGAGGAGTGAGTCAGCCCCAGCATTTT. This codes for CASSPTTGQGGVSQPQHF. The variable domain in full, completed from reference TRBV18 and TRBJ1-5, reads NAGVMQNPRHLVRRRGQEARLRCSPMKGHSHVYWYRQLPEEGLKFMVYLQKENIIDESGMPKERFSAEFPKEGPSILRIQQVVRGDSAAYFCASSPTTGQGGVSQPQHFGDGTRLSIL.

Details on this clonotype: Just one base apart from a much larger clone, this may be a read error. The V gene is TRBV29-1, the J gene TRBJ2-3; unclear D gene. The CDR3 runs 15 residues. V dropped 2 bases and J dropped 4 bases, with 16 bases sitting between them. Germline CDR1 SQVTM, CDR2 ANQGSEA. The CDR3 DNA reads TGCAGCGTTGAAAGGGTAGATCTGGCCCCAGATACGCAGTATTTT. Encoded protein: CSVERVDLAPDTQYF.

Regarding this clonotype: Relative to the germline gene, one junction end is altered; a read error may explain this. CDR3 in amino acids: CASSGGAAGYERYF. In DNA, the CDR3 is TGTGCCAGCAGCGGGGGGGCGGCAGGGTACGAGCGGTACTTC. The rearrangement links TRBV5-5 to TRBJ2-7; possibly TRBD2 for D (7 bases). Germline CDR1 is SGHKS and CDR2 is YYEKEE (reference sequence). The CDR3 is 14 amino acids.

The V call is TRBV7-2, the J call TRBJ2-3; maybe TRBD2 (6 bases). V was shortened by 5 bases and J by 1 base, with 16 bases between the two germline ends. This CDR3 spans 16 amino acids. CDR1 is SGHTA and CDR2 is FQGNSA in the germline V gene. CDR3 region: CASSPTSGGGTDTQYF. CDR3 bases: TGTGCCAGCAGCCCCACCTCGGGCGGGGGCACAGATACGCAGTATTTT.

This chain uses TRBV6-5 with TRBJ2-1, with D tentatively TRBD2 (6 bases). V lost 2 bases and J lost 4, with 18 bases in between. Looked up from germline, CDR1 is MNHEY and CDR2 is SVGAGI. The CDR3 length is 17 residues. The CDR3 coding sequence is TGTGCCAGCAGTTACCGGGCTAGCGAATCGCTTTACAATGAGCAGTTCTTC. This encodes CASSYRASESLYNEQFF.

This clonotype was detected ten times or more. The chain carries TRBV7-3 and TRBJ1-2; perhaps TRBD1 as D (6 bases). This CDR3 has 15 amino acids. Germline assignment: CDR1 SGHTA and CDR2 FQGTGA. Trimming stripped 3 bases from V and 0 bases from J, with 11 bases between. The CDR3 DNA follows: TGTGCCAGCAGCTTCGGGGCAGGGGCTAACTATGGCTACACCTTC. Its translation is CASSFGAGANYGYTF.

This clonotype was seen more than once but under ten times. The gene calls are TRBV7-9 and TRBJ2-5; 13 nucleotides align to TRBD2. V shed 2 bases and J 5 bases; nucleotides not matched to a gene: 8. Germline V lookup: CDR1 SEHNR, CDR2 FQNEAQ (reference sequence). This CDR3 has 17 amino acids. The CDR3 bases are TGTGCCAGCAGCTTACAGAGAGGACTAGCGGGAGACGAGACCCAGTACTTC. This codes for CASSLQRGLAGDETQYF.